This T cell receptor beta chain emerged from a study of cytomegalovirus exposure and HLA in healthy donors. Study-level results: Cytomegalovirus status was reportedly diagnosed by the classifier with high sensitivity and specificity.

Germline V lookup: CDR1 SEHNR, CDR2 FQNEAQ (reference sequence). The CDR3 is made up of 13 amino acids. The V gene end was trimmed by 5 bases and the J gene end by 7 bases; junction bases not matched to a gene: 6. For this clone: Antigen unknown.

Both 60 Vbeta primers and 13 Jbeta primers went into the PCR. Assay used: immunoSEQ multiplex PCR; TCRdb lists only in-frame clones, some missing. This table holds roughly 120,000 clones, 74% found once. Sequenced input: PBMCs. This rearrangement joins TRBV7-9 to TRBJ1-1; 8 nucleotides line up with TRBD1. The source is a woman aged 50 to 60 in good health and CMV-seropositive. In DNA form, the CDR3 reads TGTGCCAGCAGCGCCCGGACAGGGCTTGAAGCTTTCTTT. It encodes CASSARTGLEAFF.